The TCR beta chain under discussion was sequenced for a study of identical twins. Study-level findings and limits: Cord blood's abundant beta clonotypes had fewer insertions, unlike memory repertoires. Conclusions rested on cross-sectional statistics rather than following the same donors.

Healthy Caucasians, and only they, were the donors. The sample holds a few counts of this clonotype. Its antigen remains unidentified. The V gene lost 0 bases and the J gene lost 4 bases, with 10 bases spanning the gap. Germline lookup yields CDR1 MNHEY and CDR2 SMNVEV (reference sequence). The CDR3 is made up of 14 amino acids. The authors used template switching to add a universal primer site and gave cDNA unique molecular identifiers. TCRdb reprocessed the 5' RACE reads with MiXCR, giving one entry per CDR3 protein. The table includes approximately 490,000 distinct CDR3 sequences, approximately 20% detected once. The sample was also linked to a second study, of yellow fever vaccine responses in identical twins.

The chain employs TRBV27 and TRBJ2-7; D ambiguous. Sequencing was done on a sample of CD4+ T cells sorted from blood. The TCR sequence derives from a woman under 30 in good health. CDR3 DNA sequence: TGTGCCAGCAGTTTATCGAACTTAGGATACGAGCAGTACTTC. Protein sequence: CASSLSNLGYEQYF.